This T cell receptor (beta chain) is drawn from a study of T cell repertoires in cytomegalovirus infection. Study at large: TCR beta signatures that were public indicated CMV infection and matching HLA type.

This clonotype was detected only a few times. Its specificity is not known. Whole-study results and caveats: Cumulative frequency of public TCR beta families picked out carriers of CMV plus the relevant HLA. Clonotypes of TCR beta that were HLA-C-restricted and CMV-specific dominated the ex vivo response.

Using its own MiXCR run on the reads, TCRdb lists one record per CDR3 protein. This table holds some 100,000 distinct CDR3 sequences, less than 25% found once. Sequencing was done on a sample of CD8+ T cells from PBMCs. The sequence derives from a human donor in good health (CMV status not recorded). Some clones in this sample may be carry-over from other donors' samples.

CDR3 DNA: TGCGCCAGCAGTCGACCGGGACAGGGCCAGAATAATGAAAAACTGTTTTTT. It encodes CASSRPGQGQNNEKLFF. V is TRBV23-1 and J is TRBJ1-4, with 9 bases matching TRBD1. TRBV23-1 is recorded as an ORF, its role being uncertain. V shed 4 bases, J shed 4 bases, and the junction held 10 bases outside the gene matches. This CDR3 is 17 amino acids long.